This T cell receptor (beta chain) was obtained from a study of blood T cells in healthy people across ages. Points from the study as a whole: Higher naive T cell percentage went strongly together with higher TCR beta diversity. Diversity was estimated from one million T cells, and these estimates were considered underestimates.

This clonotype was seen many times. The antigen is not known. Next came a second PCR, run for roughly 6 to 11 cycles, which used a sample-barcoded 5' primer along with a J-beta primer mix. TCRdb called the 5' RACE reads again in MiXCR, with one record for every CDR3 protein. The sample contains 700,000 to 950,000 distinct CDR3 sequences, approximately 43% of which appear only once. Per sample, a minimum of 6.5 million PBMCs were isolated. CDR1 is SGHRS and CDR2 is YFSETQ in the germline V gene. This CDR3 is 14 amino acids long. After removal of 0 bases from V and 8 bases from J, the junction contained 5 bases not matched to a gene.

The clonotype was recovered from a woman aged 55 to 70 in good health. The genes are TRBV5-1 and TRBJ1-2, with 9 bases matching TRBD1. The material sequenced was blood. The CDR3 loop reads CASSLEQGADGYTF. The DNA for the CDR3 is TGCGCCAGCAGCTTGGAACAGGGGGCGGACGGCTACACCTTC.